The entry below gives a single TCR beta chain sequence along with its context. V was pared by 6 bases and J by 4 bases, with 15 bases between. CDR1 is MGHDK, CDR2 SYGVNS, per germline. This CDR3 is built from 14 residues. Regarding time point: after dendritic cell vaccination, including at tumor progression/relapse. Method: immunoSEQ multiplex PCR; TCRdb's copy keeps in-frame clones and lacks some. The table lists about 87,000 clones, 83% of them singletons. The record originates from a study of glioma-infiltrating T cells after dendritic cell vaccination. The genes are TRBV25-1 and TRBJ1-1; D is perhaps TRBD1 (5 bases). The sequencing used blood, collected after dendritic cell vaccination. The receptor's source is a human donor with glioblastoma. DNA for the CDR3: TGTGCCAGCAGGGGCCCCATCGGGGGCACTGAAGCTTTCTTT. Amino acid sequence: CASRGPIGGTEAFF.